Shown below are 12 T cell receptor beta chains from a single sample sequenced in a study of T cells in Graves' hyperthyroidism and ophthalmopathy. The source material, RNA transcripts, was used to amplify TCR beta CDR3 regions. A first-round RT-PCR of the TCR CDR3 used the HTBI primer set. In TCRdb, the multiplex PCR reads were re-called with MiXCR into one record per CDR3 protein. This sample yields hundreds of thousands of distinct CDR3 sequences, of which more than 14% are seen a single time; about 12% belongs to the top ten. Sequencing input: blood. The origin of the receptors is a woman between 45 and 65 years old with Graves' ophthalmopathy.

In its sample, this clonotype was seen many times. The rearrangement joins TRBV5-1 to TRBJ2-7; 8 bases match TRBD2. Germline-derived CDR1 and CDR2 are SGHRS and YFSETQ. This CDR3 is built from 15 residues. V lost 2 bases and J lost 4; bases outside the gene matches: 8. CDR3 in DNA: TGCGCCAGCAGCTTAGAAACTAGCGGCAAATACGAGCAGTACTTC. The encoded protein is CASSLETSGKYEQYF.

This clonotype was observed a handful of times. The chain couples TRBV27 to TRBJ2-3, with D perhaps being TRBD1 or TRBD2 (5 bases each). V was cut by 5 bases and J by 2 bases, with 17 bases left in between. The CDR3 contains 16 residues. The germline gives CDR1 MNHEY, CDR2 SMNVEV (reference sequence). As DNA, the CDR3 is TGTGCCAGCAGTAGAAATCGGGGCGGCAACACAGATACGCAGTATTTT. Translating it yields CASSRNRGGNTDTQYF.

V and J are TRBV2 and TRBJ2-4; 7 bases map to TRBD2. The CDR3 runs to 18 residues. Germline V gene sequence: CDR1 SNHLY, CDR2 FYNNEI. The V gene end was trimmed by 2 bases and the J gene end by 5 bases; junction bases not matched to a gene: 15. The CDR3 spells CASSERRSGGGMENIQYF. The CDR3 DNA follows: TGTGCCAGCAGTGAAAGGAGGAGTGGGGGGGGAATGGAAAACATTCAGTACTTC.

This clonotype came up many times. V gene TRBV7-2 combines with J gene TRBJ2-7; D is uncertain. Trimming pared 2 bases from V and 1 base from J, leaving 12 bases between. Germline V gives CDR1 SGHTA, CDR2 FQGNSA. The CDR3 consists of 15 residues. The CDR3 is CASSLSNSFSYEQYF. CDR3 DNA sequence: TGTGCCAGCAGCTTATCTAATTCATTTTCCTACGAGCAGTACTTC.

This clonotype was seen many times. The chain couples TRBV6-2 or TRBV6-3 to TRBJ2-7; 9 bases align to TRBD1. With V trimmed by 6 bases and J by 0 bases, 12 bases remained unmatched. CDR1 and CDR2 from the germline V gene are MNHEY and SVGEGT. The CDR3 runs 17 residues. The CDR3 loop is CASSSYLDRGNSYEQYF. Here the CDR3 DNA reads TGTGCCAGCAGCTCATATCTCGACAGGGGGAACTCCTACGAGCAGTACTTC.

This clonotype was recorded many times. The junction shows a germline mismatch at one end, possibly a read error. This sequence joins TRBV20-1 and TRBJ2-3, with 9 bases lining up with TRBD2. Germline CDR1 reads DFQATT; CDR2 reads SNEGSKA (reference sequence). CDR3 length: 18 amino acids. Here the CDR3 DNA reads TGCAGTGCTAGAGATAGAGAAATGGGACTAGCCGTCCCAGAGACGCAGTATTTT. As protein: CSARDREMGLAVPETQYF.

This clonotype appeared many times. The rearrangement joins TRBV5-5 to TRBJ2-1; no clear D gene. Germline assignment: CDR1 SGHKS and CDR2 YYEKEE (reference sequence). This CDR3 region has 13 residues. V lost 4 bases, J lost 8 bases, and 13 bases lay in between. As DNA, the CDR3 is TGTGCCAGCAGCCCCTTTGCCCCGTATGAGCAGTTCTTC. It codes for CASSPFAPYEQFF.

This clonotype was seen a few times. An end of the junction does not agree with germline; a read error may underlie this. The V gene is TRBV7-7, the J gene TRBJ2-5; 7 bases map to TRBD1. Per germline, CDR1 SSHAT and CDR2 FNYEAQ (reference sequence). The CDR3 covers 16 residues. The CDR3 DNA follows: TGTGCTAGCAGCTTAGCTCGACAGGGCCAGGGGGAGACCCAGTACTTC. It yields the protein CASSLARQGQGETQYF.

This clonotype was detected a few times. The J gene is TRBJ2-6, the V gene TRBV6-1, with D perhaps being TRBD1 or TRBD2 (5 bases each). V gave up 11 bases and J gave up 0 bases, with 5 bases separating them. The length of the CDR3 is 12 residues. Germline V gives CDR1 MNHNS, CDR2 SASEGT. The chain's CDR3 is CAGGSGANVLTF. The CDR3 region has the DNA TGTGCCGGGGGCTCTGGGGCCAACGTCCTGACTTTC.

This clonotype occurred once. The chain links TRBV6-1 to TRBJ2-1; D call uncertain. There are 10 residues in the CDR3. The germline CDR1 and CDR2 sequences are MNHNS and SASEGT. Trimming pared 7 bases from V and 9 bases from J, leaving 7 bases between. CDR3 amino acids: CASKHGEQFF. For the CDR3, the DNA is TGTGCCAGCAAGCACGGTGAGCAGTTCTTC.

This clonotype was observed a few times. This rearrangement joins TRBV29-1 to TRBJ1-2; D unresolved. Trimming stripped 6 bases from V and 5 bases from J, with 16 bases between. This CDR3 region has 13 residues. Germline assignment: CDR1 SQVTM and CDR2 ANQGSEA. The CDR3 sequence: CSVSDGTVYGYTF. The CDR3 DNA sequence: TGCAGCGTGTCGGACGGTACAGTATATGGCTACACCTTC. The full variable domain, its missing parts supplied by reference TRBV29-1 and TRBJ1-2, is SAVISQKPSRDICQRGTSLTIQCQVDSQVTMMFWYRQQPGQSLTLIATANQGSEATYESGFVIDKFPISRPNLTFSTLTVSNMSPEDSSIYLCSVSDGTVYGYTFGSGTRLTVV.

Comments on this clonotype: A much larger clone lies one base from this, so it may be a read error. The CDR3 is CASRGQGAFGGCTF. In DNA, the CDR3 is TGTGCCAGCAGGGGACAGGGGGCATTTGGTGGCTGCACCTTC. The gene calls are TRBV28 and TRBJ1-2, with 12 bases that match TRBD1. Germline V lookup: CDR1 MDHEN, CDR2 SYDVKM. There are 14 residues in the CDR3.